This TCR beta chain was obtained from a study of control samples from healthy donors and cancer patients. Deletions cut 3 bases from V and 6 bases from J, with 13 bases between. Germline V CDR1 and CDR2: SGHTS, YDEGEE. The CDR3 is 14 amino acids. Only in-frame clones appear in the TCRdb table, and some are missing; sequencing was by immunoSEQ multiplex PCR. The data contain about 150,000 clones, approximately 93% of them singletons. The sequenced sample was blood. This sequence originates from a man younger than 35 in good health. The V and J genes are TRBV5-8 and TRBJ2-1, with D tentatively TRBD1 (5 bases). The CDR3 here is CASSYWGSTNEQFF. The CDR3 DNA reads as TGTGCCAGCAGCTATTGGGGCAGTACCAATGAGCAGTTCTTC.